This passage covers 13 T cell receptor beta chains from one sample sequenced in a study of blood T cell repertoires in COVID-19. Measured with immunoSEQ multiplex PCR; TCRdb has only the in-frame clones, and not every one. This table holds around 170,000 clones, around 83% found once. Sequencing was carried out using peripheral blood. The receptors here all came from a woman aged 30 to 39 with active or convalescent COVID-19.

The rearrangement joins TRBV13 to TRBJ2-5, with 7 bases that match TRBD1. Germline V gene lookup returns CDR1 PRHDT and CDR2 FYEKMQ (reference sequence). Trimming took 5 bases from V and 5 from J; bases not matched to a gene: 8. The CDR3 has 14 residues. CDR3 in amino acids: CASSTRQGGETQYF. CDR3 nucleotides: TGTGCCAGCAGCACCCGACAGGGCGGTGAGACCCAGTACTTC.

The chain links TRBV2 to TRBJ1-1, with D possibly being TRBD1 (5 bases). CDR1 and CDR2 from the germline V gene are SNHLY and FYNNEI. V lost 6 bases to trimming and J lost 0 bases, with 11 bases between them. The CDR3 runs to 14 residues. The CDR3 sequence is CASRVAGLNTEAFF. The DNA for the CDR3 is TGTGCCAGCAGGGTGGCAGGGTTGAACACTGAAGCTTTCTTT.

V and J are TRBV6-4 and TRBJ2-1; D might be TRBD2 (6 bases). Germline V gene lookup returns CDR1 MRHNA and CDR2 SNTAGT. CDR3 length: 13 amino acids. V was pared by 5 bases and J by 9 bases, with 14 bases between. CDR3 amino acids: CASSRSSSVEQFF. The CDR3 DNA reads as TGTGCCAGCAGTCGCTCTTCTAGCGTTGAGCAGTTCTTC.

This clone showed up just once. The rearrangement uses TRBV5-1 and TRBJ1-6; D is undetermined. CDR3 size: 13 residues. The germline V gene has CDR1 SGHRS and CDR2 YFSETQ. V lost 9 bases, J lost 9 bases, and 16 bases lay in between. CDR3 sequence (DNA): TGCGCCACTCGGCCCTCCGGCGGTTCACCCCTCCACTTT. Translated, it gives CATRPSGGSPLHF.

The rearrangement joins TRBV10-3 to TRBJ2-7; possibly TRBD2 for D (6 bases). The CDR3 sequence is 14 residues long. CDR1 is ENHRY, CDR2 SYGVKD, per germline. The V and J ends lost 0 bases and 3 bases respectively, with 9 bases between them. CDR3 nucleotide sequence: TGTGCCATCAGTGAGTCTAGCGGTTACTACGAGCAGTACTTC. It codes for CAISESSGYYEQYF.

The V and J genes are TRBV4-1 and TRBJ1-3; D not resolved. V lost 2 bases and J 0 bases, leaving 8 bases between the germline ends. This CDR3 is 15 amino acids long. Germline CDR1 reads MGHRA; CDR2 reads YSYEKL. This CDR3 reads CASSQNEHSGNTIYF. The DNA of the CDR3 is TGCGCCAGCAGCCAAAACGAACACTCTGGAAACACCATATATTTT.

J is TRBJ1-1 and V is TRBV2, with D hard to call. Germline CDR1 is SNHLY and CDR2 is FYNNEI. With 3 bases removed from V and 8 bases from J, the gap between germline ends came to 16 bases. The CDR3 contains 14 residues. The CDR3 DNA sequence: TGTGCCAGCAGTGAGGAGGGAGCAGAAGGGGAAGCTTTCTTT. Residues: CASSEEGAEGEAFF. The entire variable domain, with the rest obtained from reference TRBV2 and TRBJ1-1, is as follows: EPEVTQTPSHQVTQMGQEVILRCVPISNHLYFYWYRQILGQKVEFLVSFYNNEISEKSEIFDDQFSVERPDGSNFTLKIRSTKLEDSAMYFCASSEEGAEGEAFFGQGTRLTVV.

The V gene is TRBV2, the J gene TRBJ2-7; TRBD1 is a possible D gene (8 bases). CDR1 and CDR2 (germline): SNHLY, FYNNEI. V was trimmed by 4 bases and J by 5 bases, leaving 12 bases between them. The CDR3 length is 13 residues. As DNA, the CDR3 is TGTGCCAGCAGTGCCACAGGGGGGGACGAGCAGTACTTC. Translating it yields CASSATGGDEQYF.

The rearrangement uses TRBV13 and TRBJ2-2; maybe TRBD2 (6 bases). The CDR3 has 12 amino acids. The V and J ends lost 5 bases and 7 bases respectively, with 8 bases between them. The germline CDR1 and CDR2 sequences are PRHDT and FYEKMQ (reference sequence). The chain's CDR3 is CASSRGDGELFF. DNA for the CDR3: TGTGCCAGCAGCCGCGGGGACGGGGAGCTGTTTTTT.

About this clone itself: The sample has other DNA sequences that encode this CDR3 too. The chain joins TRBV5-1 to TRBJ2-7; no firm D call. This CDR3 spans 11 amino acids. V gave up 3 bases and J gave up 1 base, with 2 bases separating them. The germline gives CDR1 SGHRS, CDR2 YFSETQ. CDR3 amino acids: CASSSSYEQYF. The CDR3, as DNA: TGCGCCAGCAGCTCTTCCTACGAGCAGTACTTC.

This CDR3 is CATSGTGRTEAFF. CDR3 DNA sequence: TGTGCCACCAGCGGTACAGGCCGCACTGAAGCTTTCTTT. The rearrangement joins TRBV15 to TRBJ1-1; D might be TRBD1 (5 bases). This CDR3 is built from 13 residues. Deletions cut 5 bases from V and 4 bases from J, with 11 bases between. Germline assignment: CDR1 LNHNV and CDR2 YYDKDF (reference sequence).

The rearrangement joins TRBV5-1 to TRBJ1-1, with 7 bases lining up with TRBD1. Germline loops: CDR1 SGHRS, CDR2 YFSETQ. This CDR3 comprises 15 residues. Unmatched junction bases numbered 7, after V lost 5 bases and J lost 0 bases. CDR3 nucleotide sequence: TGCGCCAGCAGGGGTAGGACAGGCTTGAACACTGAAGCTTTCTTT. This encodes CASRGRTGLNTEAFF.

The chain's CDR3 is CASSPQGQTNYGYTF. CDR3 DNA sequence: TGTGCCAGCTCACCACAGGGGCAAACTAACTATGGCTACACCTTC. The rearrangement joins TRBV18 to TRBJ1-2, with a weak D call TRBD1 (5 bases). Germline V CDR1 and CDR2: KGHSH, LQKENI. CDR3 size: 15 residues. V was pared by 1 base and J by 0 bases, with 9 bases between.